The sequence of this TCR beta chain was determined in a study of T cell responses to AZD1222 COVID-19 vaccine. Study-level findings and limits: Spike as a whole was targeted by vaccine-associated CD4 TCRs, dominant at 160-218 and 743-854. After the peak T cell response, and only then, were repertoires sampled. Vaccination with two AZD1222 doses was followed by a rise in Spike-specific TCR breadth and depth. The donor cohort was predominantly white British with a female majority, and clonal diversity may have been underestimated.

Trimming shortened V by 3 bases and J by 6 bases, and 9 bases separated the two germline ends. The CDR3 consists of 14 residues. CDR1 and CDR2 from the germline V gene are MNHEY and SMNVEV (reference sequence). Some clones are missing from TCRdb's copy, which holds only in-frame ones; the method was immunoSEQ multiplex PCR. The table includes roughly 150,000 clones, about nine tenths detected once. On this clone itself: The antigen is undetermined.

The TCR comes from an adult in good health. Sequenced material: peripheral blood, taken on day 0 of MenACWY control vaccination. The V call is TRBV27, the J call TRBJ1-6; tentative D call: TRBD1 (6 bases). The DNA of the CDR3 is TGTGCCAGCAGTTTCGGACAGCTTAATTCACCCCTCCACTTT. Residues: CASSFGQLNSPLHF.